This T cell receptor beta chain came from a study of beta chain features in type 1 diabetes. Study-wide points: Moderate but significant shortening of TCRB CDR3s was recorded in all four CD4+ subsets from Type 1 diabetes patients. Overrepresentation of cells with high TCR expression could result from cDNA sequencing.

The authors reverse transcribed all of the isolated RNA, so sequencing captured expressed TCRB transcripts. TCRdb's table, derived via immunoSEQ multiplex PCR, lists solely in-frame clones and lacks some. The sample has over 200,000 clones, roughly 11% seen once. For this clone: The antigen is undetermined.

This clonotype was obtained from a man between 25 and 39 years old with type 1 diabetes. Sequenced sample: naive CD4+ T cells from blood.

The CDR3 region has the DNA TGTGCCAGCAGTCCCACGGGACAGGGGAACACTGAAGCTTTCTTT. Protein sequence: CASSPTGQGNTEAFF. The V call is TRBV6-5, the J call TRBJ1-1; 9 positions match TRBD1. The CDR3 contains 15 residues. V lost 5 bases to trimming and J lost 1 base; unmatched junction nucleotides: 5. The V gene's germline CDR1 is MNHEY and CDR2 SVGAGI.